Listed below are T cell receptor beta chains from one sample, sequenced in a study of metastatic and nonmetastatic thyroid tumors. TCRdb recomputed clones from the PCR reads via MiXCR. The sample includes tens of thousands of clones, under 15% of them seen just once. The sample taken for sequencing was tumor tissue. The receptors here all came from a female donor with papillary thyroid cancer or a benign thyroid nodule (not recorded which). Some clones in this sample may be carry-over from other donors' samples. The CDR3 runs from the conserved cysteine through the conserved F or W. A D gene is named only where the DNA matches it firmly. Clone size is stated in some rows and not others, as once, few, many or a class when expanded.

cdr3_aa cdr3_nt clone_size d_call cdr3_length j_call v_call
CATSRDRVGEQYF TGTGCCACCAGCAGAGACAGGGTAGGTGAGCAGTACTTC many . 13 TRBJ2-7 TRBV15
CASSETEVTGYTF TGTGCCAGCAGTGAAACTGAAGTAACTGGCTACACCTTC many . 13 TRBJ1-2 TRBV2
CASSVEGYEQYF TGTGCCAGCAGTGTTGAGGGCTACGAGCAGTACTTC many . 12 TRBJ2-7 TRBV6-1
CASSQRGGEKLFF TGTGCCAGCAGCCAACGGGGGGGTGAAAAACTGTTTTTT . . 13 TRBJ1-4 TRBV3-1
CASIPPGQGIGEQFF TGTGCCAGCATCCCGCCGGGACAGGGTATCGGAGAGCAGTTCTTC many TRBD1 15 TRBJ2-1 TRBV28
CASSTYTGGLAEQYF TGTGCCAGTAGTACATACACAGGGGGGCTCGCCGAGCAGTACTTC many TRBD1 15 TRBJ2-7 TRBV19
CASSSGTRSYNEQFF TGTGCCAGCAGCTCCGGGACTAGGTCCTACAATGAGCAGTTCTTC many TRBD2 15 TRBJ2-1 TRBV11-2
CASSLTGGGNTGELFF TGTGCCAGCAGCTTAACGGGCGGGGGAAACACCGGGGAGCTGTTTTTT many TRBD2 16 TRBJ2-2 TRBV7-3
CASSLGTGEETQYF TGTGCCAGCAGCCTAGGGACAGGGGAAGAGACCCAGTACTTC . TRBD1 14 TRBJ2-5 TRBV5-6
CASSLDTGGYGYTF TGTGCCAGCAGCTTAGACACAGGGGGCTATGGCTACACCTTC medium-sized TRBD1 14 TRBJ1-2 TRBV7-6
CASSPTGEETQYF TGTGCCAGCAGCCCGACAGGGGAAGAGACCCAGTACTTC few TRBD1 13 TRBJ2-5 TRBV5-4
CASSVTGLASVQADTQYF TGCGCCAGCAGTGTTACGGGACTAGCATCCGTACAAGCAGATACGCAGTATTTT many TRBD2 18 TRBJ2-3 TRBV10-1
CASSSSYEQYF TGTGCCAGCAGTTCGTCCTACGAGCAGTACTTC many . 11 TRBJ2-7 TRBV27
CATSRDQETQYF TGTGCCACCAGCAGAGACCAAGAGACCCAGTACTTC many . 12 TRBJ2-5 TRBV15
CASSSTYGEVGTYNEQFF TGTGCCAGCAGCTCCACTTATGGGGAAGTGGGAACCTACAATGAGCAGTTCTTC . . 18 TRBJ2-1 TRBV11-2
CASSLQTGPVAQYF TGTGCCAGCAGCCTTCAGACTGGGCCAGTGGCCCAGTACTTC many . 14 TRBJ2-5 TRBV6-1
CASSQIDRGINYGYTF TGTGCCAGCAGCCAAATAGACAGGGGGATTAACTATGGCTACACCTTC many TRBD1 16 TRBJ1-2 TRBV3-1
CASSVGTGGILSEKLFF TGCGCCAGCAGCGTTGGGACAGGGGGGATATTAAGTGAAAAACTGTTTTTT many TRBD1 17 TRBJ1-4 TRBV5-1
CASSLAGTRRGETQYF TGTGCCAGCAGCTTGGCAGGGACTAGAAGGGGGGAGACCCAGTACTTC few TRBD2 16 TRBJ2-5 TRBV5-4
CASSEAVYGYTF TGTGCCAGCAGTGAAGCTGTCTATGGCTACACCTTC many . 12 TRBJ1-2 TRBV6-1
CASSLSWTELDGYTF TGTGCCAGCAGTTTATCGTGGACAGAGCTGGATGGCTACACCTTC . . 15 TRBJ1-2 TRBV27
CATTARFWSEQYF TGCGCCACTACGGCCAGGTTCTGGTCCGAGCAGTACTTC . . 13 TRBJ2-7 TRBV12-3/TRBV12-4